The present entry profiles one T cell receptor (beta chain) with its context. TCRdb's table, derived via immunoSEQ multiplex PCR, lists solely in-frame clones and lacks some. The sample gives 65,000 to 95,000 clones, 70% to 90% of which show up once; approximately 7% is in the top ten. The sample originates from a study of control samples from healthy donors and cancer patients. Trimming took 6 bases from V and 2 from J; bases not matched to a gene: 11. The CDR3 is made up of 16 amino acids. Germline assignment: CDR1 MNHEY and CDR2 SMNVEV (reference sequence). The J gene is TRBJ1-2, the V gene TRBV27; 8 bases align to TRBD1. The specimen was blood. The receptor's source is a man between 50 and 59 years old in good health. The CDR3 DNA follows: TGTGCCAGCAGCCACGACAGGGGCACAGGGAACTATGGCTACACCTTC. Protein product: CASSHDRGTGNYGYTF.